These 2 T cell receptor beta chains originate from one sample sequenced in a study of blood T cell repertoires in COVID-19. Clones were read by immunoSEQ multiplex PCR, and TCRdb kept only the in-frame ones, dropping some. The profile shows some 300,000 clones, around nine tenths of them singletons. Specimen: peripheral blood. The receptors were gathered from a man between 70 and 80 years old with acute or convalescent COVID-19.

In DNA, the CDR3 is TGTGCCAGCAGCTTAGTTAATAGCGGGAGTCGCGGCGAGCAGTACTTC. Amino acid sequence: CASSLVNSGSRGEQYF. This rearrangement joins TRBV7-2 to TRBJ2-7; 9 bases are shared with TRBD2. There are 16 residues in the CDR3. V was pared by 1 base and J by 6 bases, with 10 bases of the junction left unmatched. Germline CDR1 SGHTA, CDR2 FQGNSA.

This chain connects TRBV11-3 to TRBJ1-1, with D unclear. V lost 2 bases and J lost 5, with 9 bases in between. This CDR3 region has 13 residues. In germline, CDR1 is SGHNT, CDR2 YENEEA. The CDR3 coding sequence is TGTGCCAGCAGCTTACACACCGGGACTGAAGCTTTCTTT. Translating gives CASSLHTGTEAFF.